These 20 T cell receptor beta chains originate from one sample sequenced in a study of post-analysis software for immune sequencing data. Incorporated into the TCR beta cDNA libraries were unique molecular identifiers, which served to reduce PCR and sequencing biases. TCRdb re-derived calls from the PCR reads in MiXCR, one entry per CDR3 protein. Of roughly 670,000 distinct CDR3 sequences listed, 55% to 60% were seen once; the top ten hold around 11%. Their antigens are not known. Points from the study as a whole: When patients were compared with controls, 5 or 6 TRBV segments were more frequent, TRBV5-6, TRBV5-1 and TRBV20-1 among them.

The material sequenced was blood. The receptors derive from a girl aged 2 to 10 with multiple sclerosis.

As to this clonotype: Sequence at one end of the junction differs from germline and may be a read error. This chain links TRBV7-8 with TRBJ1-6, with D possibly being TRBD1 (5 bases). The CDR3 sequence is 15 residues long. Germline CDR1 reads SGHVS; CDR2 reads FQNEAQ. CDR3 loop: CASSPRRGPNSPLHF. Written as DNA, the CDR3 is TGTGCCAGCAGCCCCCGTCGGGGCCCTAATTCACCTCTCCACTTT.

CDR3 in amino acids: CASSQRREAFF. The CDR3 DNA sequence: TGTGCCAGCAGCCAACGTAGGGAAGCTTTCTTT. J is TRBJ1-1 and V is TRBV3-1; D remains ambiguous. There are 11 residues in the CDR3. Germline V lookup: CDR1 LGHDT, CDR2 YNNKEL (reference sequence). The V gene lost 2 bases and the J gene lost 8 bases, with 6 bases spanning the gap.

The V gene is TRBV18, the J gene TRBJ2-7; a possible D gene is TRBD1 (6 bases). Looked up from germline, CDR1 is KGHSH and CDR2 is LQKENI. The CDR3 runs to 20 residues. V gave up 1 base and J gave up 0 bases, with 25 bases separating them. The DNA for the CDR3 is TGTGCCAGCTCACCACGATGGGACAACAATATAACCCGGAGCTCCTACGAGCAGTACTTC. This sequence encodes CASSPRWDNNITRSSYEQYF.

The chain combines TRBV9 with TRBJ2-1, with D unresolved. The CDR3 covers 15 residues. The V and J ends lost 0 bases and 3 bases respectively, with 10 bases between them. From germline, CDR1 is SGDLS and CDR2 YYNGEE. CDR3 residues: CASSVGRAGYNEQFF. DNA for the CDR3: TGTGCCAGCAGCGTAGGACGGGCAGGCTACAATGAGCAGTTCTTC.

The gene calls are TRBV11-2 and TRBJ2-1; 11 nucleotides match TRBD2. The CDR3 totals 15 residues. V shed 5 bases, J shed 5 bases, and the junction held 5 bases outside the gene matches. Looked up from germline, CDR1 is SGHAT and CDR2 is FQNNGV. DNA of the CDR3: TGTGCCAGCAGCCGGAGACTAGCGGGGCACAATGAGCAGTTCTTC. It codes for CASSRRLAGHNEQFF.

This clonotype was detected only a few times. The gene calls are TRBV20-1 and TRBJ1-1, with D hard to call. Germline V gives CDR1 DFQATT, CDR2 SNEGSKA (reference sequence). Trimming removed 2 bases at V and 4 bases at J, with 17 bases between. The CDR3 is 15 amino acids. Here the CDR3 reads CSARLRSSGGTEAFF. In DNA form, the CDR3 reads TGCAGTGCTAGACTTAGGTCGTCGGGAGGCACTGAAGCTTTCTTT.

This clonotype has a handful of counts. V usage is TRBV9 and J usage is TRBJ2-5; 12 bases are shared with TRBD2. The end of the DNA aligns better with TRBJ2-7, so the J call may be wrong. Germline loops: CDR1 SGDLS, CDR2 YYNGEE. There are 17 residues in the CDR3. CDR3 region: CASSPIPTSGRSYEQYF. CDR3 nucleotides: TGTGCCAGCAGCCCCATCCCGACTAGCGGGAGAAGTTACGAGCAGTACTTC.

This clonotype was picked up one time. The genes are TRBV6-2 or TRBV6-3 and TRBJ2-5, with no clear D. The J call is in doubt because the DNA end fits TRBJ2-7 better. The CDR3 extends over 13 amino acids. From germline, CDR1 is MNHEY and CDR2 SVGEGT. The CDR3 region is CASSYSVGLEQYF. CDR3 DNA: TGTGCCAGCAGTTATTCAGTAGGGCTCGAGCAGTACTTC.

The gene calls are TRBV29-1 and TRBJ1-2; D call uncertain. Germline-derived CDR1 and CDR2 are SQVTM and ANQGSEA. Trimming removed 3 bases at V and 3 bases at J, with 11 bases between. The CDR3 covers 13 residues. The CDR3: CSVDRPGYYGYTF. The CDR3 DNA reads TGCAGCGTTGACCGTCCCGGATACTATGGCTACACCTTC.

The V call is TRBV9, the J call TRBJ2-1; tentative D call: TRBD2 (6 bases). Trimming shortened V by 3 bases and J by 2 bases, and 12 bases separated the two germline ends. The CDR3 is made up of 15 amino acids. The germline V gene has CDR1 SGDLS and CDR2 YYNGEE. Here the CDR3 DNA reads TGTGCCAGCAGCGGACTAGGGGCCCCCTACAATGAGCAGTTCTTC. Translating it yields CASSGLGAPYNEQFF.

V gene TRBV18 combines with J gene TRBJ1-5; 9 nucleotides agree with TRBD1. The V and J ends lost 3 bases and 3 bases, in that order; junction bases with no gene match: 6. The CDR3 is 16 amino acids. Germline V CDR1 and CDR2: KGHSH, LQKENI. CDR3 sequence: CASSPSTGGANQPQHF. The CDR3 DNA is TGTGCCAGCTCACCCTCGACAGGGGGTGCCAATCAGCCCCAGCATTTT. Together with reference TRBV18 and TRBJ1-5, the CDR3 gives the full variable domain: NAGVMQNPRHLVRRRGQEARLRCSPMKGHSHVYWYRQLPEEGLKFMVYLQKENIIDESGMPKERFSAEFPKEGPSILRIQQVVRGDSAAYFCASSPSTGGANQPQHFGDGTRLSIL.

The J gene is TRBJ2-3, the V gene TRBV5-1; 8 bases are shared with TRBD1. This CDR3 contains 17 residues. Germline CDR1 and CDR2: SGHRS and YFSETQ. J lost 1 base, V lost 4 bases, and 11 bases had no gene match. Here the CDR3 DNA reads TGCGCCAGCAGCGCAAGACCGACGACAGGGGGCACAGATACGCAGTATTTT. It encodes CASSARPTTGGTDTQYF.

This clonotype showed up just a few times. The chain couples TRBV21-1 to TRBJ1-2; no check of the table's D call, TRBD1, against the DNA was made. TRBV21-1 is an annotated pseudogene. The CDR3 contains 18 residues. The CDR3 loop is CASSPKGALAPTNYGYTF. The CDR3 nucleotides are TGTGCCAGCAGCCCGAAGGGGGCTCTGGCCCCTACAAACTATGGCTACACCTTC.

The rearrangement links TRBV4-1 to TRBJ2-1; D is unresolved. Germline V gives CDR1 MGHRA, CDR2 YSYEKL. The length of the CDR3 is 16 residues. The V and J ends lost 1 base and 5 bases respectively, with 15 bases between them. The CDR3 coding sequence is TGCGCCAGCAGCCAAGTACCGGGCCAATGGGACAATGAGCAGTTCTTC. Its protein product is CASSQVPGQWDNEQFF.

This clonotype was seen a handful of times. The chain recombines TRBV7-2 with TRBJ2-3; tentatively, D is TRBD2 (6 bases). CDR1 and CDR2 from the germline V gene are SGHTA and FQGNSA. The ends were cut back, 5 bases at V and 6 bases at J, with 12 bases in the middle. The CDR3 runs 13 residues. The CDR3 protein is CASSAGTSDTQYF. The CDR3 nucleotides read TGTGCCAGCAGCGCCGGGACTTCGGATACGCAGTATTTT.

Concerning this clonotype itself: A junction end diverges from the germline sequence, so it may reflect a read error. This sequence joins TRBV11-2 and TRBJ2-3, with 9 nucleotides matching TRBD1. Germline CDR1 SGHAT, CDR2 FQNNGV. The CDR3 length is 16 residues. The CDR3 sequence: CACSWATGGNTDTQYF. CDR3 bases: TGTGCCTGCAGCTGGGCTACAGGGGGCAACACAGATACGCAGTATTTT.

The chain employs TRBV5-1 and TRBJ1-1; D is unclear. V lost 4 bases to trimming and J lost 3 bases, with 22 bases between them. The CDR3 has 17 residues. Germline V gene lookup returns CDR1 SGHRS and CDR2 YFSETQ. The CDR3 loop is CASSVGRLSNADTEAFF. Written as DNA, the CDR3 is TGCGCCAGCAGCGTTGGACGACTCTCAAACGCGGACACTGAAGCTTTCTTT.

This clonotype appeared a single time. The V gene is TRBV7-3, the J gene TRBJ2-3; TRBD1 might be the D (6 bases). V was trimmed by 1 base and J by 6 bases, leaving 17 bases between them. Germline V gives CDR1 SGHTA, CDR2 FQGTGA. CDR3 length: 16 residues. The CDR3 is CASSLKGTSPRDTQYF. DNA of the CDR3: TGTGCCAGCAGCTTAAAAGGGACAAGCCCGAGGGATACGCAGTATTTT.

Comments on this clonotype: The junction does not match germline at one end; this may be a read error. This chain links TRBV4-2 with TRBJ2-7; D is possibly TRBD2 (6 bases). The CDR3 totals 13 residues. The germline V gene encodes CDR1 LGHNA and CDR2 YNFKEQ. In nucleotides, the CDR3 is TGTGCCTGCAGCCAGCGGGCCTCCTACGAGCAGTACTTC. Protein product: CACSQRASYEQYF.

This clonotype was counted only a few times. This chain connects TRBV5-1 to TRBJ2-6; TRBD1 agrees at 7 bases. This CDR3 region has 17 residues. V dropped 0 bases and J dropped 2; count of bases not matched to a gene: 5. Germline-derived CDR1 and CDR2 are SGHRS and YFSETQ. For the CDR3, the DNA is TGCGCCAGCAGCTTGGTAACAGGGGCCACTGGGGCCAACGTCCTGACTTTC. It is translated as CASSLVTGATGANVLTF.